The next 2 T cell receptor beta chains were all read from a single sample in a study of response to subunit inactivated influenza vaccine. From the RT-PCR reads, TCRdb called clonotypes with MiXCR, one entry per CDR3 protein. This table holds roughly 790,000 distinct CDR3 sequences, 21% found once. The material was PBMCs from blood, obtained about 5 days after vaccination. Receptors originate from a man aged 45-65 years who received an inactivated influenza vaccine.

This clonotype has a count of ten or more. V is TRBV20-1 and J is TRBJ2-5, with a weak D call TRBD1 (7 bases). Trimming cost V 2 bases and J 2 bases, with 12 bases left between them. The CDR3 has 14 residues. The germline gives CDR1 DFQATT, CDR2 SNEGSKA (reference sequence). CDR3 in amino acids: CSARRQGGQETQYF. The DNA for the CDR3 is TGCAGTGCTAGACGACAGGGAGGACAAGAGACCCAGTACTTC.

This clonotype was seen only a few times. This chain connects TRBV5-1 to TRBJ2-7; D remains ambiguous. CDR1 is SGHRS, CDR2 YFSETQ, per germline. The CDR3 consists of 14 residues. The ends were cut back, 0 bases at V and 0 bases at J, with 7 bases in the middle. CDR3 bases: TGCGCCAGCAGCTTGGCCACATTCTCCTACGAGCAGTACTTC. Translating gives CASSLATFSYEQYF.